Following are 16 T cell receptor beta chains from one sample sequenced in a study of T-cell memory formation after mild COVID-19. TCRdb reanalysed the 5' RACE reads using MiXCR and keeps one entry per CDR3 protein. This table has hundreds of thousands of distinct CDR3 sequences, about 23% appearing once. Sequenced input: PBMCs or a T cell subset sorted from them (not recorded which). These receptors were collected from an adult woman who had mild COVID-19 (a few samples of this study predate the infection). Cell type and time point are not known.

The rearrangement links TRBV7-9 to TRBJ2-7; 11 nucleotides agree with TRBD2. Germline V gene data show CDR1 as SEHNR and CDR2 as FQNEAQ (reference sequence). The V gene end was trimmed by 3 bases and the J gene end by 7 bases; junction bases not matched to a gene: 5. The CDR3 has 14 amino acids. The CDR3 sequence: CASSLPLAGEEQYF. CDR3 coding DNA: TGTGCCAGCAGCTTGCCACTAGCGGGAGAAGAGCAGTACTTC.

The chain is built from TRBV6-1 and TRBJ2-7; no definite D call. In germline, CDR1 is MNHNS, CDR2 SASEGT. Between the trimmed V and J ends, which lost 5 bases and 6 bases, there was a span of 11 bases. There are 12 residues in the CDR3. The CDR3 sequence is CASSTDGFEQYF. CDR3 nucleotide sequence: TGTGCCAGCAGTACAGACGGATTCGAGCAGTACTTC.

A few counts support this clonotype. The J gene is TRBJ2-7, the V gene TRBV5-1; 8 positions match TRBD1. The germline CDR1 and CDR2 sequences are SGHRS and YFSETQ. The junction had 3 bases not matched to a gene; V was cut back by 2 bases and J by 5 bases. The CDR3 runs 13 residues. The CDR3 nucleotides are TGCGCCAGCAGCTTCGGACAGGGCAACGAGCAGTACTTC. This codes for CASSFGQGNEQYF.

This CDR3 reads CASSQDRGGLANSYEQYF. CDR3 bases: TGTGCCAGCAGCCAAGATAGGGGAGGACTAGCGAACTCCTACGAGCAGTACTTC. J is TRBJ2-7 and V is TRBV4-2; 9 nucleotides line up with TRBD2. J gave up 0 bases and V 0 bases, and 9 bases lay outside the gene matches. Germline values: CDR1 LGHNA, CDR2 YNFKEQ. This CDR3 is built from 18 residues.

The V and J genes are TRBV11-2 and TRBJ2-5, with D perhaps matching TRBD2 (6 bases). V was pared by 4 bases and J by 7 bases, with 13 bases between. Germline lookup yields CDR1 SGHAT and CDR2 FQNNGV. The CDR3 runs 13 residues. As DNA, the CDR3 is TGTGCCAGCAGCTCCTCCGGGACTCGGACCCAGTACTTC. The encoded protein is CASSSSGTRTQYF.

This clonotype was seen a handful of times. The rearrangement uses TRBV18 and TRBJ2-7; 10 bases line up with TRBD2. The ends lost 2 bases at V and 0 bases at J; junction bases unmatched: 4. In germline, CDR1 is KGHSH, CDR2 LQKENI. This CDR3 comprises 16 residues. Here the CDR3 reads CASSPTSGTPSYEQYF. For the CDR3, the DNA is TGTGCCAGCTCACCAACTAGCGGGACCCCCTCCTACGAGCAGTACTTC.

This clonotype has just a few counts. V usage is TRBV6-1 and J usage is TRBJ2-1, with D unresolved. Germline CDR1 reads MNHNS; CDR2 reads SASEGT. Trimming stripped 1 base from V and 9 bases from J, with 10 bases between. This CDR3 spans 13 amino acids. This CDR3 reads CASSEVGVGEQFF. Written as DNA, the CDR3 is TGTGCCAGCAGTGAAGTTGGGGTGGGTGAGCAGTTCTTC.

In this sample, this clonotype turned up once. V usage is TRBV7-9 and J usage is TRBJ1-2, with a weak D call TRBD1 (6 bases). V lost 1 base and J lost 3, with 15 bases in between. CDR1 is SEHNR, CDR2 FQNEAQ, per germline (reference sequence). CDR3 length equals 16 residues. The CDR3 DNA sequence: TGTGCCAGCAGCTTAGGGCACAGGGTAGGGGACTATGGCTACACCTTC. Encoded protein: CASSLGHRVGDYGYTF. Using reference TRBV7-9 and TRBJ1-2 for the parts outside the CDR3, the full variable domain is DTGVSQNPRHKITKRGQNVTFRCDPISEHNRLYWYRQTLGQGPEFLTYFQNEAQLEKSRLLSDRFSAERPKGSFSTLEIQRTEQGDSAMYLCASSLGHRVGDYGYTFGSGTRLTVV.

This clonotype appeared many times. The V call is TRBV7-9, the J call TRBJ2-3, with 10 bases identical to TRBD2. This CDR3 spans 17 amino acids. Germline V CDR1 and CDR2: SEHNR, FQNEAQ (reference sequence). V dropped 3 bases and J dropped 3; count of bases not matched to a gene: 9. The CDR3 sequence: CASSFRTSGDVTDTQYF. The CDR3 DNA reads TGTGCCAGCAGCTTCCGTACTAGCGGGGACGTTACAGATACGCAGTATTTT.

This sequence joins TRBV18 and TRBJ2-3; D might be TRBD1 or TRBD2, each matching 5 bases. In germline, CDR1 is KGHSH, CDR2 LQKENI. V was shortened by 5 bases and J by 3 bases, with 21 bases between the two germline ends. The CDR3 consists of 17 residues. In nucleotides, the CDR3 is TGTGCCAGCTCATCTCAACGGGGCCAGTTAGGTACAGATACGCAGTATTTT. Translated, it gives CASSSQRGQLGTDTQYF.

This clonotype was detected ten times or more. One end of the junction does not line up with germline, which may come from a read error. The V gene is TRBV2, the J gene TRBJ2-7, with D hard to call. Germline CDR1 is SNHLY and CDR2 is FYNNEI. The CDR3 sequence is 11 residues long. In DNA, the CDR3 is TGCGCCAGCAGAGACTCATACGAGCAGTACTTC. This codes for CASRDSYEQYF.

The CDR3 region is CASSLVSGQGYEQYF. The CDR3 nucleotides are TGTGCCAGCAGCTTAGTCTCCGGGCAGGGCTACGAGCAGTACTTC. The chain has TRBV11-2 and TRBJ2-7, with TRBD1 as a possible D gene (5 bases). Per the germline V gene, CDR1 is SGHAT and CDR2 is FQNNGV. Between the trimmed V and J ends, which lost 1 base and 3 bases, there was a span of 13 bases. The CDR3 runs to 15 residues.

The rearrangement links TRBV30 to TRBJ2-1, with 14 nucleotides matching TRBD2. Germline values: CDR1 GTSNPN, CDR2 SVGIG (reference sequence). Trimming cost V 2 bases and J 6 bases; bases outside gene matches: 9. The length of the CDR3 is 17 residues. The CDR3 DNA sequence: TGTGCCTGGAGTAAGTCCGGGACTAGCGGGAGTGGCAATGAGCAGTTCTTC. Translating gives CAWSKSGTSGSGNEQFF. Variable domain in full (rest from reference TRBV30 and TRBJ2-1): SQTIHQWPATLVQPVGSPLSLECTVEGTSNPNLYWYRQAAGRGLQLLFYSVGIGQISSEVPQNLSASRPQDRQFILSSKKLLLSDSGFYLCAWSKSGTSGSGNEQFFGPGTRLTVL.

The rearrangement uses TRBV5-4 and TRBJ1-1; TRBD1 matches at 10 bases. The CDR3 sequence is 17 residues long. Germline values: CDR1 SGHNT, CDR2 YYREEE (reference sequence). With V trimmed by 0 bases and J by 4 bases, 9 bases remained unmatched. CDR3 amino acids: CASSLGPGTGVPTEAFF. The CDR3 bases are TGTGCCAGCAGCTTGGGTCCGGGGACAGGGGTTCCCACTGAAGCTTTCTTT.

Many counts were recorded for this clonotype. The chain combines TRBV24-1 with TRBJ2-1; maybe TRBD2 (7 bases). CDR1 and CDR2 from the germline V gene are KGHDR and SFDVKD. Trimming took 8 bases from V and 2 from J, leaving 27 bases between them. CDR3 length: 19 amino acids. The CDR3 spells CATMGTASSGGHTYNEQFF. CDR3 nucleotide sequence: TGTGCCACCATGGGAACGGCATCTTCCGGGGGGCATACCTACAATGAGCAGTTCTTC.

As DNA, the CDR3 is TGCAGCTTCCGGGACGGGACCTACGAGCAGTACTTC. Translated, it gives CSFRDGTYEQYF. J is TRBJ2-7 and V is TRBV29-1; tentatively, D is TRBD1 or TRBD2 (5 bases each). V lost 8 bases, J lost 2 bases, and 13 bases lay in between. The CDR3 covers 12 residues. Per germline, CDR1 SQVTM and CDR2 ANQGSEA.